This T cell receptor (beta chain) originates from a study of T cells in Graves' hyperthyroidism and ophthalmopathy. Germline CDR1 reads SGHNT; CDR2 reads YYREEE (reference sequence). CDR3 length equals 12 residues. Between the trimmed V and J ends, which lost 4 bases and 8 bases, there was a span of 10 bases. Using RNA transcripts as the source, TCR beta CDR3 regions were amplified. Using the HTBI primer set, a first-round RT-PCR was run on the TCR CDR3. TCRdb recomputed calls from the multiplex PCR reads with MiXCR, one row per CDR3 protein. There are roughly 100,000 distinct CDR3 sequences in the sample; 45% to 50% occur only once, and roughly 24% lies in the top ten. Hyperthyroidism was newly diagnosed in patients aged 18 to 65 (duration under 2 months). Pregnant or lactating patients were excluded, as were those with uncontrolled infection or other autoimmune disease. In making diagnoses, clinical symptoms, serum thyroxine and TRAb, thyroid ultrasound and orbital computed tomography were all used.

The V and J genes are TRBV5-4 and TRBJ1-3, with D unresolved. The specimen was blood. This TCR derives from a man in his forties with Graves' hyperthyroidism. CDR3 bases: TGTGCCAGCAGCCCGGCGGCGCACACCATATATTTT. Its translation is CASSPAAHTIYF.